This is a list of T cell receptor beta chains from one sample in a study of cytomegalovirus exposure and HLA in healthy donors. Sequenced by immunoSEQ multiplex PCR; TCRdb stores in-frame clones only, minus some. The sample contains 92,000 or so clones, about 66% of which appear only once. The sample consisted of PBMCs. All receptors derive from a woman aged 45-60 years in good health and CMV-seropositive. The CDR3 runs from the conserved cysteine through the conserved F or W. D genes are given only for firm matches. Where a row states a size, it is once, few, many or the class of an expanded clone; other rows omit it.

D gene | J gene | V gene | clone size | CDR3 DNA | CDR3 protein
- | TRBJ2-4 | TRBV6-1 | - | TGTGCCAGCAGTGGCCCCCCTACTAGCTCCTCCTTGACGGCCAAAAACATTCAGTACTTC | CASSGPPTSSSLTAKNIQYF
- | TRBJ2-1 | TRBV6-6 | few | TGTGCCAGCAGTTATCTAGTGAGCTCCTACAATGAGCAGTTCTTC | CASSYLVSSYNEQFF
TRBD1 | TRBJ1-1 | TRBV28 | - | TGTGCCAGCAGTGGTCAGGGGGCTGCAGAGACTGAAGCTTTCTTT | CASSGQGAAETEAFF
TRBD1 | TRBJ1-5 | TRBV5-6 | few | TGTGCCAGCAGCTTGGGGGGGACAGGGTGGGATCAGCCCCAGCATTTT | CASSLGGTGWDQPQHF
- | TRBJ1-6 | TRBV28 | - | TGTGCCAGCAGTTCGGCGGGACCCGAAAATTCACCCCTCCACTTT | CASSSAGPENSPLHF
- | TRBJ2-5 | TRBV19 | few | TGTGCCAGTAGTACGTCGGGGATATGGGAGACCCAGTACTTC | CASSTSGIWETQYF
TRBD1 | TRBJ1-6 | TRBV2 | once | TGTGCCAGCACCATCAGGGGGAGCTCCTATAATTCACCCCTCCACTTT | CASTIRGSSYNSPLHF
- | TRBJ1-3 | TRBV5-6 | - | TGTGCCAGCAGCTTGGTCTCCTCCAGGGCTGGAAACACCATATATTTT | CASSLVSSRAGNTIYF
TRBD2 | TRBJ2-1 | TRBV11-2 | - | TGTGCCAGCAGCCGAACTAGCGGGGGAGCTGAGCAGTTCTTC | CASSRTSGGAEQFF
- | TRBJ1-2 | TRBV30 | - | TGTGCCTGCCCCCAGGGCGGTGGCTACACCTTC | CACPQGGGYTF
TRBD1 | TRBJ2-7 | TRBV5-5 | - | TGTGCCAGCAGCTTGGCCAGGACAGGGATCGGGGAGCAGTACTTC | CASSLARTGIGEQYF
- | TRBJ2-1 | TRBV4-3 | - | TGCGCCAGCAGCCAAGACGTATACAATGAGCAGTTCTTC | CASSQDVYNEQFF
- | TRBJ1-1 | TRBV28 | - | TGTGCCAGCAGTTCAGTGAACACTGAAGCTTTCTTT | CASSSVNTEAFF
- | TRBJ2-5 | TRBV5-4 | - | TGTGCCAGCAGTTTTGACTTTCAAGAGACCCAGTACTTC | CASSFDFQETQYF
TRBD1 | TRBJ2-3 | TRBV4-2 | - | TGTGCCAGCAGCCACCCACAGGGGAGGCAGTATTTT | CASSHPQGRQYF
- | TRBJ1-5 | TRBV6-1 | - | TGTGCCAGCAGGCTGGGAGGGTGGCAGCCCCAGCATTTT | CASRLGGWQPQHF
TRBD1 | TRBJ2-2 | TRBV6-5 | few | TGTGCCAGCAGCCGCGGACAGGTCCTCACCGGGGAGCTGTTTTTT | CASSRGQVLTGELFF
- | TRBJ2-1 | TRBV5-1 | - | TGCGCCAGCACCCCTACTTTCACCTCCTACAATGAGCAGTTCTTC | CASTPTFTSYNEQFF
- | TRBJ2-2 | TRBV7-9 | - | TGTTCCAGCAGGTTCTCACACGGGGAGCTGTTTTTT | CSSRFSHGELFF
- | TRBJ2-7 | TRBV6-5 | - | TGTGCCGCCGGGACACAACTTTACGAGCAGTACTTC | CAAGTQLYEQYF
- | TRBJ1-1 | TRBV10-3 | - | TGTGCCATCAGTGACCAGGGAAACACTGAAGCTTTCTTT | CAISDQGNTEAFF
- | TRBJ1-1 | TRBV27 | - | TGTGCCAGGCCTACAGGGAACACTGAAGCTTTCTTT | CARPTGNTEAFF
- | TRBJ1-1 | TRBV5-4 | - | TGTGCCAGCAGCTTGGAGGCCGGGCGGGTTACTGAAGCTTTCTTT | CASSLEAGRVTEAFF
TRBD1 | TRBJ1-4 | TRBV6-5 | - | TGTGCCAGCAGTTTCGGCCAGGGGGCTCAGGAAAAACTGTTTTTT | CASSFGQGAQEKLFF
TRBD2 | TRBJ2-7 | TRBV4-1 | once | TGCGCCAGCAGCCAACTAGCGGGGGCCTACGAGCAGTACTTC | CASSQLAGAYEQYF
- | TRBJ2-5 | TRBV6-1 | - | TGTGCCAGCCACGGGTTCCAAGAGACCCAGTACTTC | CASHGFQETQYF
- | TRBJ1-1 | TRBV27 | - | TGTGCCAGCAGTTTAGCAGGGAACACTGAAGCTTTCTTT | CASSLAGNTEAFF
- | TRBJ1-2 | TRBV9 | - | TGTGCCAGCAGCGTAGATGGGCCTTATGCCGGCTACACCTTC | CASSVDGPYAGYTF
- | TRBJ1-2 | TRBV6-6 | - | TGTGCCAGCAGTCTAAACAGCGGGACTTCGGGAAGTACCTTC | CASSLNSGTSGSTF
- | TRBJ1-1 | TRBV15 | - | TGTGCCACCAATACAGGGATGGGAACTGAAGCTTTCTTT | CATNTGMGTEAFF
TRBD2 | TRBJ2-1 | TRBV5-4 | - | TGTGCCAGCAGCTTTAACGGGGGGGCCTACAATGAGCAGTTCTTC | CASSFNGGAYNEQFF
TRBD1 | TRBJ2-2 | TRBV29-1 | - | TGCAGCGTTGCTTCTGGGACAGGTTTGCTCGGGGAGCTGTTTTTT | CSVASGTGLLGELFF
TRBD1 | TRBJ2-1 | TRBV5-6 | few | TGTGCCAGCAGGTTGGGACAGAACTACAATGAGCAGTTCTTC | CASRLGQNYNEQFF
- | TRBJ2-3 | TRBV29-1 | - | TGCAGCGCAGCGGATCACACAGATACGCAGTATTTT | CSAADHTDTQYF
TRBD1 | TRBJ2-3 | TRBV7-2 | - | TGTGCCAGCAGCAAACGATGGGACAGTAGCACAGATACGCAGTATTTT | CASSKRWDSSTDTQYF
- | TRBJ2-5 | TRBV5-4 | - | TGTGCCAGCAGCTTTGGTGAGGGTACGGAGACCCAGTACTTC | CASSFGEGTETQYF
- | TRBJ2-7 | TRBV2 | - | TGTGCCTGCAGGATCGGGACTTCCATATACGAGCAGTACTTC | CACRIGTSIYEQYF
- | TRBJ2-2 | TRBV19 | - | TGTGCCAGTAGATCCAGGGGTTACACCGGGGAGCTGTTTTTT | CASRSRGYTGELFF
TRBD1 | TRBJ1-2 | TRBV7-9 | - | TGTGCCAGCAGCTTCACCGGGACAGGGGTCTATGGCTACACCTTC | CASSFTGTGVYGYTF
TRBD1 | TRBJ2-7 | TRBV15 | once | TGTGCCACCAGCAGAGATTACCAGGGGGCACAGTACTTC | CATSRDYQGAQYF
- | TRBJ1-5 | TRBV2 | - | TGTGCCAGCAGTGAAGGCAGGGGCAATCAGCCCCAGCATTTT | CASSEGRGNQPQHF
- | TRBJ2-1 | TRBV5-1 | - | TGCGCCAGCAGCAGGAACAGGCTATACAATGAGCAGTTCTTC | CASSRNRLYNEQFF
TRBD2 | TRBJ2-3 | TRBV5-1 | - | TGCGCCAGCAGCCCGCCTAGCGGGGGGAGCACAGATACGCAGTATTTT | CASSPPSGGSTDTQYF
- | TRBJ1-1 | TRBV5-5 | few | TGTGCCAGCAGCCCGGTCTTGCCTCACACTGAAGCTTTCTTT | CASSPVLPHTEAFF
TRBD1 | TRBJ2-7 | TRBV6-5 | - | TGTGCCAGCAGGACCTCGTGGGACAGCTCCTACGAGCAGTACTTC | CASRTSWDSSYEQYF
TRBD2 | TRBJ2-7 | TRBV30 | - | TGTGCCTGGAGTGTCCCGGGGGGAAGACCCTACGAGCAGTACTTC | CAWSVPGGRPYEQYF
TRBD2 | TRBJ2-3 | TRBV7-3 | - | TGTGCCAGCAGCTTAATGGGGAGGGACACAGATACGCAGTATTTT | CASSLMGRDTDTQYF